The 27 T cell receptor beta chains presented below share a single source sample, sequenced in a study of blood T cell repertoires in COVID-19. Clones were sequenced by immunoSEQ multiplex PCR, and TCRdb holds only the in-frame ones, with some missing. Here the sample spans around 100,000 clones, more than 70% being singletons. Material for sequencing was peripheral blood. The receptors derive from a woman aged 55 to 70 with COVID-19, enrolled during active disease.

This clone was observed a few times. The CDR3 DNA reads TGTGCTAGTGGCTCCAACAGGGTGGGTTACGATGAGCAGTTCTTC. It codes for CASGSNRVGYDEQFF. The genes are TRBV12-5 and TRBJ2-1, with D tentatively TRBD1 (6 bases). Germline assignment: CDR1 LGHNT and CDR2 FRNRAP. The CDR3 sequence is 15 residues long. The germline V and J ends were trimmed by 6 bases and 8 bases, with 20 bases remaining between them. Together with reference TRBV12-5 and TRBJ2-1, the CDR3 gives the full variable domain: DARVTQTPRHKVTEMGQEVTMRCQPILGHNTVFWYRQTMMQGLELLAYFRNRAPLDDSGMPKDRFSAEMPDATLATLKIQPSEPRDSAVYFCASGSNRVGYDEQFFGPGTRLTVL.

J is TRBJ1-2 and V is TRBV5-8; D might be TRBD1 (5 bases). This CDR3 is built from 14 residues. V dropped 1 base and J dropped 6 bases, with 13 bases sitting between them. Germline V gives CDR1 SGHTS, CDR2 YDEGEE. CDR3: CASSLSDTRHGYTF. The CDR3 bases are TGTGCCAGCAGCTTGTCGGACACTCGTCATGGCTACACCTTC. Filled out from reference TRBV5-8 and TRBJ1-2, the complete variable domain reads EAGVTQSPTHLIKTRGQQATLRCSPISGHTSVYWYQQALGLGLQFLLWYDEGEERNRGNFPPRFSGRQFPNYSSELNVNALELEDSALYLCASSLSDTRHGYTFGSGTRLTVV.

This clone was recorded only once. This chain joins TRBV19 and TRBJ1-1; D remains unclear. V was cut by 4 bases and J by 1 base, with 10 bases left in between. Germline loops: CDR1 LNHDA, CDR2 SQIVND (reference sequence). The CDR3 has 14 amino acids. CDR3 nucleotide sequence: TGTGCCAGTAGTAGACACGAACGGAACACTGAAGCTTTCTTT. Translation gives CASSRHERNTEAFF.

The V and J genes are TRBV6-5 and TRBJ2-2; TRBD2 might be the D (6 bases). V lost 4 bases, J lost 1 base, and 7 bases lay in between. The CDR3 runs to 14 residues. Germline assignment: CDR1 MNHEY and CDR2 SVGAGI. The CDR3, as DNA: TGTGCCAGCAGTTGGGGACTGAACACCGGGGAGCTGTTTTTT. It encodes CASSWGLNTGELFF.

CDR3 coding DNA: TGTGCCAGCAGTTACGGCCCCGGGAGGACCTACGAGCAGTACTTC. Protein product: CASSYGPGRTYEQYF. The chain uses TRBV6-2 or TRBV6-3 and TRBJ2-7; 7 bases are a match to TRBD2. Germline V gene sequence: CDR1 MNHEY, CDR2 SVGEGT. There are 15 residues in the CDR3. After removal of 2 bases from V and 2 bases from J, the junction contained 6 bases not matched to a gene.

The gene calls are TRBV29-1 and TRBJ1-1, with TRBD1 identical over 8 bases. V lost 1 base to trimming and J lost 8 bases; unmatched junction nucleotides: 3. In germline, CDR1 is SQVTM, CDR2 ANQGSEA. The CDR3 contains 12 residues. CDR3 DNA sequence: TGCAGCGTTGAAGCAGGGGGCGGAGAAGCTTTCTTT. Translated, it gives CSVEAGGGEAFF.

The chain carries TRBV4-1 and TRBJ1-6; weak D call: TRBD1 (5 bases). Per the germline V gene, CDR1 is MGHRA and CDR2 is YSYEKL. V was clipped by 3 bases and J by 8 bases, with 17 bases between them. This CDR3 is 16 amino acids long. The CDR3: CASSQAAATAYSPLHF. The CDR3, as DNA: TGCGCCAGCAGCCAGGCGGCAGCGACAGCCTATTCACCCCTCCACTTT.

The chain has TRBV9 and TRBJ2-3; 8 nucleotides line up with TRBD1. The length of the CDR3 is 18 residues. Germline V gives CDR1 SGDLS, CDR2 YYNGEE. V was clipped by 3 bases and J by 0 bases; unmatched bases: 12. CDR3 region: CASSGTTGAELSTDTQYF. CDR3 DNA sequence: TGTGCCAGCAGCGGGACGACAGGGGCCGAACTTAGCACAGATACGCAGTATTTT.

The gene calls are TRBV6-2 or TRBV6-3 and TRBJ1-2, with D hard to call. This CDR3 is 13 amino acids long. Germline CDR1 MNHEY, CDR2 SVGEGT. The ends were cut back, 0 bases at V and 4 bases at J, with 6 bases in the middle. The CDR3 is CASSYSGVYGYTF. The DNA for the CDR3 is TGTGCCAGCAGTTACTCCGGGGTCTATGGCTACACCTTC.

The chain links TRBV6-2 or TRBV6-3 to TRBJ1-5; no clear D. Germline loops: CDR1 MNHEY, CDR2 SVGEGT. Trimming took 4 bases from V and 5 from J, leaving 9 bases between them. This CDR3 comprises 13 residues. DNA for the CDR3: TGTGCCAGCAGTTCATCGGGGTATCAGCCCCAGCATTTT. Its translation: CASSSSGYQPQHF.

The chain joins TRBV2 to TRBJ1-2, with a weak D call TRBD1 (5 bases). With 6 bases removed from V and 2 bases from J, the gap between germline ends came to 16 bases. Looked up from germline, CDR1 is SNHLY and CDR2 is FYNNEI. The CDR3 length is 15 residues. The CDR3 coding sequence is TGTGCCAGCAGCCGGCATCGGGGGGAGAACTATGGCTACACCTTC. Protein product: CASSRHRGENYGYTF.

This chain links TRBV6-5 with TRBJ2-7, with D hard to call. Germline V gene data show CDR1 as MNHEY and CDR2 as SVGAGI. The ends were cut back, 0 bases at V and 0 bases at J, with 9 bases in the middle. This CDR3 is 15 amino acids long. This CDR3 is CASSYSRPSSYEQYF. Written as DNA, the CDR3 is TGTGCCAGCAGTTACTCGAGGCCCAGCTCCTACGAGCAGTACTTC.

The chain carries TRBV7-6 and TRBJ2-7; the match to TRBD1 covers 8 bases. CDR1 SGHVS and CDR2 FNYEAQ come from the germline V gene. This CDR3 contains 16 residues. The junction had 5 bases not matched to a gene; V was cut back by 1 base and J by 0 bases. CDR3 coding DNA: TGTGCCAGCAGCTTAGGGACAGGGAAGAACTCCTACGAGCAGTACTTC. The encoded protein is CASSLGTGKNSYEQYF. The full variable domain, completed using reference TRBV7-6 and TRBJ2-7, is GAGVSQSPRYKVTKRGQDVALRCDPISGHVSLYWYRQALGQGPEFLTYFNYEAQQDKSGLPNDRFSAERPEGSISTLTIQRTEQRDSAMYRCASSLGTGKNSYEQYFGPGTRLTVT.

The V gene is TRBV11-2, the J gene TRBJ1-1, with D hard to call. Trimming removed 0 bases from V and 2 bases from J, with 4 bases in between. The length of the CDR3 is 13 residues. Per the germline V gene, CDR1 is SGHAT and CDR2 is FQNNGV. The CDR3, as DNA: TGTGCCAGCAGCTTAGACACAAACACTGAAGCTTTCTTT. Amino acid sequence: CASSLDTNTEAFF.

CDR3 nucleotides: TGTGCCACCAGCAGAGATTTGACATCTAAGTACTTC. Its protein is CATSRDLTSKYF. V and J are TRBV15 and TRBJ2-4; D is unresolved. With 0 bases removed from V and 14 bases from J, the gap between germline ends came to 11 bases. This CDR3 has 12 residues. Germline CDR1 LNHNV, CDR2 YYDKDF (reference sequence).

V usage is TRBV30 and J usage is TRBJ1-5, with TRBD1 as a possible D gene (5 bases). The CDR3 length is 13 residues. The ends were cut back, 4 bases at V and 7 bases at J, with 14 bases in the middle. Germline-derived CDR1 and CDR2 are GTSNPN and SVGIG (reference sequence). CDR3 loop: CAWTEGSEQPQHF. In DNA form, the CDR3 reads TGTGCCTGGACGGAGGGGTCTGAGCAGCCCCAGCATTTT.

The V gene is TRBV29-1, the J gene TRBJ2-1, with D perhaps matching TRBD2 (6 bases). The CDR3 has 11 residues. Germline assignment: CDR1 SQVTM and CDR2 ANQGSEA. V was pared by 7 bases and J by 6 bases, with 10 bases between. The CDR3 here is CSGGLGNEQFF. The CDR3 DNA follows: TGCAGCGGGGGACTTGGCAATGAGCAGTTCTTC.

This CDR3 is CASSQGAALRPQETQYF. In DNA form, the CDR3 reads TGTGCCAGCAGCCAAGGGGCAGCCCTCCGTCCCCAAGAGACCCAGTACTTC. The chain is built from TRBV3-1 (or the pseudogene TRBV3-2) and TRBJ2-5; D unclear. Trimming pared 1 base from V and 1 base from J, leaving 16 bases between. The CDR3 is 17 amino acids. Germline values: CDR1 LGHDT, CDR2 YNNKEL (reference sequence).

This sequence joins TRBV14 and TRBJ1-2; D uncertain. The ends were cut back, 4 bases at V and 0 bases at J, with 3 bases in the middle. Germline values: CDR1 SGHDN, CDR2 FVKESK. The CDR3 has 12 amino acids. CDR3 sequence reads: CASSLSNYGYTF. DNA for the CDR3: TGTGCCAGCAGCCTCTCTAACTATGGCTACACCTTC.

This chain links TRBV11-2 with TRBJ2-3, with TRBD2 identical over 8 bases. The CDR3 runs 14 residues. V shed 8 bases and J 6 bases; nucleotides not matched to a gene: 10. Germline V gene data show CDR1 as SGHAT and CDR2 as FQNNGV. Here the CDR3 DNA reads TGTGCCAGCCGCCGGGGGGGAACCTCCGATACGCAGTATTTT. Amino acids: CASRRGGTSDTQYF.

This chain joins TRBV9 and TRBJ1-2; a possible D gene is TRBD1 (5 bases). CDR1 and CDR2 (germline): SGDLS, YYNGEE. There are 13 residues in the CDR3. V was shortened by 10 bases and J by 4 bases, with 17 bases between the two germline ends. In nucleotides, the CDR3 is TGTGCCTCCACCCGGACAAGAAGCTATGGCTACACCTTC. Its protein is CASTRTRSYGYTF.

The chain carries TRBV2 and TRBJ2-5; 8 bases agree with TRBD1. This CDR3 is 15 amino acids long. J lost 6 bases, V lost 6 bases, and 12 bases had no gene match. Germline V gives CDR1 SNHLY, CDR2 FYNNEI. DNA for the CDR3: TGTGCCAGCAGAACGATGCAGGGGGCTCGGAAGACCCAGTACTTC. Translated, it gives CASRTMQGARKTQYF.

V is TRBV5-1 and J is TRBJ2-3, with TRBD2 as a possible D gene (6 bases). Trimming stripped 4 bases from V and 4 bases from J, with 10 bases between. The length of the CDR3 is 13 residues. Germline V gene data show CDR1 as SGHRS and CDR2 as YFSETQ. The CDR3 loop reads CASSDWDSDTQYF. In nucleotides, the CDR3 is TGCGCCAGCAGCGACTGGGACTCAGATACGCAGTATTTT.

CDR3 sequence reads: CAISELGASNEKLFF. DNA of the CDR3: TGTGCCATCAGTGAGTTAGGGGCTAGTAATGAAAAACTGTTTTTT. This chain joins TRBV10-3 and TRBJ1-4; D possibly corresponds to TRBD1 (5 bases). CDR1 ENHRY and CDR2 SYGVKD come from the germline V gene. The ends were cut back, 1 base at V and 4 bases at J, with 10 bases in the middle. The CDR3 is made up of 15 amino acids.

CDR3: CASSFAPSGLDYEQYF. As DNA, the CDR3 is TGTGCCAGCAGCTTCGCACCTAGCGGCCTCGACTACGAGCAGTACTTC. V and J are TRBV7-2 and TRBJ2-7, with 7 nucleotides matching TRBD2. Losses at the gene ends were 3 bases for V and 3 bases for J; bases not matched to a gene: 11. The CDR3 loop spans 16 amino acids. The V gene's germline CDR1 is SGHTA and CDR2 FQGNSA.

The chain couples TRBV6-4 to TRBJ2-3, with no clear D. CDR1 is MRHNA and CDR2 is SNTAGT in the germline V gene. CDR3 length: 15 amino acids. Trimming removed 0 bases from V and 3 bases from J, with 10 bases in between. The CDR3 sequence is CASSDSLVITDTQYF. As DNA, the CDR3 is TGTGCCAGCAGTGACTCTTTAGTTATAACAGATACGCAGTATTTT.

There are a few counts of this clone. V usage is TRBV2 and J usage is TRBJ1-2, with a weak D call TRBD1 (5 bases). Per the germline V gene, CDR1 is SNHLY and CDR2 is FYNNEI. Trimming pared 4 bases from V and 5 bases from J, leaving 11 bases between. The CDR3 loop spans 13 amino acids. The CDR3 DNA follows: TGTGCCAGCAGTGGAACAGGCCGGTATGGCTACACCTTC. This encodes CASSGTGRYGYTF. Supplemented by reference TRBV2 and TRBJ1-2, the full variable domain reads EPEVTQTPSHQVTQMGQEVILRCVPISNHLYFYWYRQILGQKVEFLVSFYNNEISEKSEIFDDQFSVERPDGSNFTLKIRSTKLEDSAMYFCASSGTGRYGYTFGSGTRLTVV.